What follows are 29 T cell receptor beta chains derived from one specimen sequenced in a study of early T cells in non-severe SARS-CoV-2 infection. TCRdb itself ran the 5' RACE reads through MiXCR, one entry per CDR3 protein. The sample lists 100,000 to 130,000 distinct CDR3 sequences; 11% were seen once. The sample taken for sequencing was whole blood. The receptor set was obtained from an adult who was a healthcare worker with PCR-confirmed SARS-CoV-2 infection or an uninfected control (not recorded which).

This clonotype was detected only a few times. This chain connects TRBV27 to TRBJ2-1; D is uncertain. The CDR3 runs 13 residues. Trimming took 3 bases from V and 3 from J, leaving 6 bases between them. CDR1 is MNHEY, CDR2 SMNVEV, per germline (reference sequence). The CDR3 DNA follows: TGTGCCAGCAGTTTGGTTCTCTACAATGAGCAGTTCTTC. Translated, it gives CASSLVLYNEQFF.

CDR3: CASSMEGGSYNEQFF. The CDR3 coding sequence is TGTGCCAGCAGTATGGAGGGAGGGTCCTACAATGAGCAGTTCTTC. V gene TRBV3-1 combines with J gene TRBJ2-1; 7 bases agree with TRBD2. CDR3 length: 15 amino acids. Per germline, CDR1 LGHDT and CDR2 YNNKEL (reference sequence). After removal of 6 bases from V and 1 base from J, the junction contained 6 bases not matched to a gene.

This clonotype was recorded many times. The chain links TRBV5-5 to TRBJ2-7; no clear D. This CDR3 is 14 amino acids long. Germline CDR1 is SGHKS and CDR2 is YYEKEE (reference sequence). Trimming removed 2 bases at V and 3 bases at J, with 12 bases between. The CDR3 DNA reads TGTGCCAGCAGCTTACTTGGATACGGCTACGAGCAGTACTTC. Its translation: CASSLLGYGYEQYF.

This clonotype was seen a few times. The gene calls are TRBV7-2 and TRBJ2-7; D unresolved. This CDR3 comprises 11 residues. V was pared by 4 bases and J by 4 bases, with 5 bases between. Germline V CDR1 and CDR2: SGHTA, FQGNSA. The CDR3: CASSSQYEQYF. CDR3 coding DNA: TGTGCCAGCAGCTCCCAGTACGAGCAGTACTTC. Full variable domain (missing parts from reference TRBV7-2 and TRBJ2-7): GAGVSQSPSNKVTEKGKDVELRCDPISGHTALYWYRQSLGQGLEFLIYFQGNSAPDKSGLPSDRFSAERTGGSVSTLTIQRTQQEDSAVYLCASSSQYEQYFGPGTRLTVT.

CDR3: CSAPPGTGVGPQHF. The CDR3 coding sequence is TGCAGTGCCCCGCCGGGGACAGGGGTCGGACCCCAGCATTTT. The chain combines TRBV20-1 with TRBJ1-5; TRBD1 matches 10 bases. Germline V gene sequence: CDR1 DFQATT, CDR2 SNEGSKA (reference sequence). V shed 6 bases and J 10 bases; nucleotides not matched to a gene: 12. CDR3 length: 14 amino acids.

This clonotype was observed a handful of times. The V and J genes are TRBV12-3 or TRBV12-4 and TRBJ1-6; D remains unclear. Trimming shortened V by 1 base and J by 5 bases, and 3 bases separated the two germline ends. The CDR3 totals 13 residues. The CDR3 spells CASSLGDNSPLHF. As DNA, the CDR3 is TGTGCCAGCAGTTTAGGGGATAATTCACCCCTCCACTTT.

The CDR3: CASRLPPQNSYNSPLHF. The DNA of the CDR3 is TGTGCCAGCAGGCTACCGCCCCAGAACTCCTATAATTCACCCCTCCACTTT. This chain links TRBV28 with TRBJ1-6; D remains ambiguous. The CDR3 runs 17 residues. The V gene lost 6 bases and the J gene lost 0 bases, with 15 bases spanning the gap. Per the germline V gene, CDR1 is MDHEN and CDR2 is SYDVKM.

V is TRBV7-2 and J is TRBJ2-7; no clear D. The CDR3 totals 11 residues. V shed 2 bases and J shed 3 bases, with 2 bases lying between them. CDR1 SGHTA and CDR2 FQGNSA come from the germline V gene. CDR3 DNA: TGTGCCAGCAGCTTATTCTACGAGCAGTACTTC. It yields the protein CASSLFYEQYF.

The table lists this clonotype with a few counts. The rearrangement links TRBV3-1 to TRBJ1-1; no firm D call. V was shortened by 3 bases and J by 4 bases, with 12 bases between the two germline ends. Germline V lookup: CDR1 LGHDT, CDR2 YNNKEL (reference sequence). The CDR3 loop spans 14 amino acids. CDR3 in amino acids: CASSQVGGSTEAFF. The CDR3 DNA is TGTGCCAGCAGCCAGGTCGGCGGAAGCACTGAAGCTTTCTTT.

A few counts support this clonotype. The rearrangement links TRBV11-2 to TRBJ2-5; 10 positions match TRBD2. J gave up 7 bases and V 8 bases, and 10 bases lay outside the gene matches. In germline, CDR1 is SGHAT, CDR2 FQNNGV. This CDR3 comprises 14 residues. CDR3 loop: CASGEAGGPGTQYF. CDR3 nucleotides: TGTGCCAGCGGCGAAGCGGGAGGGCCCGGGACCCAGTACTTC.

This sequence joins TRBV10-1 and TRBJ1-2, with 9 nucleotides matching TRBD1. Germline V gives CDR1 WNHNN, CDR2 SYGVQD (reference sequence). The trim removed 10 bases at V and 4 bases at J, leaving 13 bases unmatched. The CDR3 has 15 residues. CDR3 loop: CATTFRRDRAYGYTF. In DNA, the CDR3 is TGCGCCACCACGTTCCGCCGGGACAGGGCCTATGGCTACACCTTC.

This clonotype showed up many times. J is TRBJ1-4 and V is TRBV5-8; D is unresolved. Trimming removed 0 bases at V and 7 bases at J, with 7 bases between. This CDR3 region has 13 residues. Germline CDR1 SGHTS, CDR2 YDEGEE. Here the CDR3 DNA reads TGTGCCAGCAGCTTGGCGGAATTTGAAAAACTGTTTTTT. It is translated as CASSLAEFEKLFF. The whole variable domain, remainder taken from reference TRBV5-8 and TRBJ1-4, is EAGVTQSPTHLIKTRGQQATLRCSPISGHTSVYWYQQALGLGLQFLLWYDEGEERNRGNFPPRFSGRQFPNYSSELNVNALELEDSALYLCASSLAEFEKLFFGSGTQLSVL.

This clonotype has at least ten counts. CDR3 bases: TGTGCCAGCAGTGAAACCGGGACTTCTACAGATACGCAGTATTTT. Translated: CASSETGTSTDTQYF. The chain is built from TRBV6-1 and TRBJ2-3; tentative D call: TRBD2 (6 bases). The CDR3 is 15 residues long. V was shortened by 2 bases and J by 3 bases, with 12 bases between the two germline ends. Germline-derived CDR1 and CDR2 are MNHNS and SASEGT.

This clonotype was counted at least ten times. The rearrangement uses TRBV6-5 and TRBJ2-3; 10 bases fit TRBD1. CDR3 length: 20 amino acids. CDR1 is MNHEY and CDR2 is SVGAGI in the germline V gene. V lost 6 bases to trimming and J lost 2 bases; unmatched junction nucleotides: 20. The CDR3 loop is CASSPRGGISGTGVTDTQYF. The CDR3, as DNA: TGTGCCAGCAGCCCGAGAGGAGGAATTTCCGGGACAGGGGTCACAGATACGCAGTATTTT.

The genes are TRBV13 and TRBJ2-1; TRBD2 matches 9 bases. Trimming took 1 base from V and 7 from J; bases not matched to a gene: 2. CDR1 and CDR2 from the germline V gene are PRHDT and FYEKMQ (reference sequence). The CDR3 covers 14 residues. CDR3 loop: CASSLVLAGNEQFF. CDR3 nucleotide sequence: TGTGCCAGCAGCTTAGTGCTAGCGGGGAATGAGCAGTTCTTC.

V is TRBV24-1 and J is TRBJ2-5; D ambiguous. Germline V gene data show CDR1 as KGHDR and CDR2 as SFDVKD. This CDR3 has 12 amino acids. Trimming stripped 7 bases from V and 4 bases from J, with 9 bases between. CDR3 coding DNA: TGTGCCACCAGCGGACCAGCAGAGACCCAGTACTTC. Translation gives CATSGPAETQYF.

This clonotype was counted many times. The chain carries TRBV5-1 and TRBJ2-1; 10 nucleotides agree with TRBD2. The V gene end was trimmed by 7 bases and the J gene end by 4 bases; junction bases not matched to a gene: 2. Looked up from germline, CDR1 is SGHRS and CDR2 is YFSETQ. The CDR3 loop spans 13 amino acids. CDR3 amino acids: CASRLAGYNEQFF. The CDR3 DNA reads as TGCGCCAGCCGACTAGCGGGTTACAATGAGCAGTTCTTC.

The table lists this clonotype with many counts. CDR3 region: CASSVLGQPQHF. The CDR3 DNA is TGTGCCAGCAGCGTATTAGGTCAGCCCCAGCATTTT. The gene calls are TRBV5-6 and TRBJ1-5, with D hard to call. In germline, CDR1 is SGHDT, CDR2 YYEEEE. V lost 4 bases and J 6 bases, leaving 8 bases between the germline ends. This CDR3 has 12 residues.

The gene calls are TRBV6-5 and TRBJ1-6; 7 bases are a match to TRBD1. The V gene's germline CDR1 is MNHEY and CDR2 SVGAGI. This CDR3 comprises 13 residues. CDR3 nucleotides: TGTGGAAGCCAGAGGGGGCTTGGATCACCCCTCCACTTT. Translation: CGSQRGLGSPLHF.

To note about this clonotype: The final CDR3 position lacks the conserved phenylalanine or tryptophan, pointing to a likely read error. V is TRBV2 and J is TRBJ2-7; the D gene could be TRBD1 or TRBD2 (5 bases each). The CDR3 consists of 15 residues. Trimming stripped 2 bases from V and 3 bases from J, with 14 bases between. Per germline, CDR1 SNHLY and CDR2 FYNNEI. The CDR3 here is CASSERDRANYEQYI. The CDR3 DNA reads TGTGCCAGCAGTGAAAGGGACCGAGCGAACTACGAGCAGTACATC.

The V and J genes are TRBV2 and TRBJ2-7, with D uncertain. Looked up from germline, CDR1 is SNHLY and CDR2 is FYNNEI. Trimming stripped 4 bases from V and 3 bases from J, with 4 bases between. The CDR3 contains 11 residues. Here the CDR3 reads CASSVRYEQYF. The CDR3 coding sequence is TGTGCCAGCAGTGTTCGCTACGAGCAGTACTTC.

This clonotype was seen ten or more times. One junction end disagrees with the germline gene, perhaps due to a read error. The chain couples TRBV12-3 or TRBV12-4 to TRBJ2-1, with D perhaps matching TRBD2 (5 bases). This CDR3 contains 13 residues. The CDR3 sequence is CASSLGAGKLPFF. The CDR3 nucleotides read TGTGCCAGCAGTTTAGGAGCCGGGAAACTGCCCTTTTTC.

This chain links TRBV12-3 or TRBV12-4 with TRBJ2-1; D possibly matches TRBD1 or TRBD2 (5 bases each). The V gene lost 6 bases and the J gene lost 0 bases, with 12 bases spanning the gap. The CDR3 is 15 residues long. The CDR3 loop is CASRAGTSSYNEQFF. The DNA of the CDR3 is TGTGCCAGCAGGGCCGGGACCAGCTCCTACAATGAGCAGTTCTTC.

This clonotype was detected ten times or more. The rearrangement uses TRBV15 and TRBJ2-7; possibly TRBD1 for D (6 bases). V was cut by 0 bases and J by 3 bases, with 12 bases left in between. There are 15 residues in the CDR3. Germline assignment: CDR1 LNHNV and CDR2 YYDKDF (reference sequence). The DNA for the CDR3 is TGTGCCACCAGCAGAGATCCAACAGGGATCTACGAGCAGTACTTC. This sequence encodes CATSRDPTGIYEQYF.

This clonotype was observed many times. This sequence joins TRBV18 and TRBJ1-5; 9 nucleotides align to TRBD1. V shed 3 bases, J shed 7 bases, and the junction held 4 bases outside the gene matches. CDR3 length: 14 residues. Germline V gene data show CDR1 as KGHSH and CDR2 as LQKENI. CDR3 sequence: CASSPGQGEQPQHF. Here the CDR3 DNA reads TGTGCCAGCTCACCGGGACAGGGTGAACAGCCCCAGCATTTT.

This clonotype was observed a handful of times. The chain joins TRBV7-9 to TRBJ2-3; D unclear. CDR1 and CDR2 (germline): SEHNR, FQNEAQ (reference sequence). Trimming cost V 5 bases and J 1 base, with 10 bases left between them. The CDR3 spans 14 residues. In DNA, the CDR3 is TGTGCCAGCAGCCACAGTAGGGGCACAGATACGCAGTATTTT. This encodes CASSHSRGTDTQYF.

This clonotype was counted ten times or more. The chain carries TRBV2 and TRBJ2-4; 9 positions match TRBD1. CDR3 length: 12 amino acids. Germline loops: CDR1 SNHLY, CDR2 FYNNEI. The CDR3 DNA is TGTACCACCGGGACAGGGAAAAACATTCAGTACTTC. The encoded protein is CTTGTGKNIQYF.

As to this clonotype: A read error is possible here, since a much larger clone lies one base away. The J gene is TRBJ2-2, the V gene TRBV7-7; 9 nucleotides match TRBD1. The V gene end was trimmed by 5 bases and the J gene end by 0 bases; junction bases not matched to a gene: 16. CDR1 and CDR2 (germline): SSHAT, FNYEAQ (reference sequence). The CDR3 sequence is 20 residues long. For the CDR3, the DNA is TGTGCCAGCAGCCCTGGCTGGATCTTTAGGACAGGGGCGAACACCGGGGAGCTGTTTTTT. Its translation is CASSPGWIFRTGANTGELFF.

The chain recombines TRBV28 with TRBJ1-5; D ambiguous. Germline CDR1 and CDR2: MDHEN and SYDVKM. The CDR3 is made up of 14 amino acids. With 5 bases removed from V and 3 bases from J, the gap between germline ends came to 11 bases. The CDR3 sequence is CASSAPAVNQPQHF. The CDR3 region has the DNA TGTGCCAGCAGTGCCCCGGCAGTCAATCAGCCCCAGCATTTT.